These T cell receptor beta chains were read from a single sample in a study of blood T cells in healthy people across ages. TCRdb reanalysed the 5' RACE reads using MiXCR and keeps one entry per CDR3 protein. This table has 730,000 or so distinct CDR3 sequences, over 40% appearing once. Input material: blood. These receptors came from a man older than 75 in good health. Each CDR3 is given with its conserved first and last residue. The D gene is left open where the match is weak. Not all rows give a size; the values are once, few, many and, for expanded clones, a class.

j_call v_call clone_size d_call cdr3_aa cdr3_nt
TRBJ2-1 TRBV9 NA TRBD2 CASSVGLAGGPRGEQFF TGTGCCAGCAGCGTAGGACTAGCGGGGGGGCCGAGGGGTGAGCAGTTCTTC
TRBJ2-1 TRBV6-2/TRBV6-3 once NA CASTLLVGETQFF TGTGCCAGCACCCTACTAGTTGGAGAGACCCAGTTCTTC
TRBJ2-3 TRBV11-2 few NA CASSLTNTDTQYF TGTGCCAGCAGCTTAACAAACACAGATACGCAGTATTTT
TRBJ2-7 TRBV10-3 NA NA CAFTATGSSYEQYF TGTGCCTTCACCGCTACAGGGTCCTCCTACGAGCAGTACTTC
TRBJ2-7 TRBV28 NA TRBD1 CASSLQGAWYEQYF TGTGCCAGCAGTTTGCAGGGGGCTTGGTACGAGCAGTACTTC
TRBJ2-5 TRBV6-2/TRBV6-3 few TRBD2 CASTTGGYRTQYF TGTGCCAGCACCACGGGGGGTTATAGGACCCAGTACTTC
TRBJ2-3 TRBV4-2 NA NA CASSQDRNTDMQYF TGTGCCAGCAGCCAAGATAGGAACACAGATATGCAGTATTTT
TRBJ2-3 TRBV14 NA NA CASSQLGLPSTDTQYF TGTGCCAGCAGCCAATTAGGGCTCCCGAGCACAGATACGCAGTATTTT
TRBJ2-7 TRBV6-1 NA NA CASNRRQSYKQYF TGTGCCAGCAATAGACGACAATCCTACAAGCAGTACTTC
TRBJ2-4 TRBV4-3 few TRBD1 CASSQDTGGSKNIQYF TGCGCCAGCAGCCAAGATACAGGGGGATCTAAAAACATTCAGTACTTC
TRBJ2-6 TRBV6-2/TRBV6-3 NA NA CASRDGSSGANVLTF TGTGCCAGCAGGGACGGGTCGTCTGGGGCCAACGTCCTGACTTTC
TRBJ2-7 TRBV5-1 NA NA CASSLVPGASQAYEQYF TGCGCCAGCAGCTTGGTTCCAGGGGCTTCCCAGGCCTACGAGCAGTACTTC
TRBJ2-7 TRBV20-1 few NA CSAQGGSTYEQYF TGCAGTGCTCAGGGGGGGTCTACCTACGAGCAGTACTTC
TRBJ2-2 TRBV6-2/TRBV6-3 few NA CASNPTESNTGELFF TGTGCCAGCAACCCCACCGAATCGAACACCGGGGAGCTGTTTTTT
TRBJ2-1 TRBV27 few NA CASSFAGSYNEQFF TGTGCCAGCAGTTTCGCAGGGAGTTACAATGAGCAGTTCTTC
TRBJ2-2 TRBV20-1 NA NA CSALWAGTNTGELFF TGCAGTGCTCTCTGGGCGGGCACGAACACCGGGGAGCTGTTTTTT
TRBJ2-3 TRBV27 few NA CASTDSNTDTQYF TGTGCCAGCACAGACAGCAACACAGATACGCAGTATTTT
TRBJ2-7 TRBV20-1 NA NA CSAHHNEQYF TGCAGTGCTCACCACAATGAGCAGTACTTC
TRBJ2-4 TRBV6-5 NA NA CASSYSSASSQLAKNIQYF TGTGCCAGCAGTTACTCGAGCGCCTCCAGCCAACTAGCCAAAAACATTCAGTACTTC
TRBJ1-4 TRBV25-1 few NA CASSEYEGFGGEKLFF TGTGCCAGCAGTGAATATGAGGGATTTGGAGGCGAAAAACTGTTTTTT
TRBJ2-1 TRBV28 NA TRBD2 CASSLGLRDNEQFF TGTGCCAGCAGTTTGGGACTAAGAGACAATGAGCAGTTCTTC
TRBJ2-1 TRBV6-6 NA TRBD2 CASSPVGLAGDINEQFF TGTGCCAGCAGTCCGGTAGGACTAGCGGGAGATATCAATGAGCAGTTCTTC
TRBJ2-3 TRBV6-2/TRBV6-3 NA NA CASSLTGDRTDTQYF TGTGCCAGCAGCCTGACAGGAGATCGCACAGATACGCAGTATTTT
TRBJ2-7 TRBV28 NA TRBD1 CASSSPGTGSLYEQYF TGTGCCAGCAGTTCACCCGGGACAGGGAGTCTGTACGAGCAGTACTTC
TRBJ2-7 TRBV27 NA NA CATSLGWGSDRYEQYF TGTGCCACCTCGCTGGGGTGGGGGTCGGACCGCTACGAGCAGTACTTC
TRBJ2-5 TRBV20-1 NA TRBD2 CSARVGRAGETQYF TGCAGTGCTAGAGTCGGGAGGGCCGGTGAGACCCAGTACTTC
TRBJ2-3 TRBV10-1 few TRBD2 CASVASGKPDTQYF TGCGCCAGCGTGGCTAGCGGGAAACCAGATACGCAGTATTTT
TRBJ2-5 TRBV2 NA TRBD2 CASNARGRSVEQYF TGTGCCAGCAATGCTCGCGGGAGGAGCGTTGAGCAGTACTTC
TRBJ2-7 TRBV6-2/TRBV6-3 NA NA CASSFTDGCEQYF TGTGCCAGCAGTTTTACGGACGGGTGCGAGCAGTACTTC
TRBJ1-2 TRBV20-1 NA NA CSVTETHRGRNYGYTF TGCAGTGTTACAGAGACCCATAGGGGTAGAAACTATGGCTACACCTTC
TRBJ1-2 TRBV4-2 NA NA CASSHEQGANYGYTF TGTGCCAGCAGCCATGAACAGGGAGCTAACTATGGCTACACCTTC
TRBJ2-2 TRBV6-1 NA TRBD2 CASSLLASGELFF TGTGCCAGCAGCCTACTAGCGAGCGGGGAGCTGTTTTTT
TRBJ1-2 TRBV25-1 NA NA CASSEPRGLYGYTF TGTGCCAGCAGTGAACCCCGGGGCCTGTATGGCTACACCTTC
TRBJ2-2 TRBV12-3/TRBV12-4 once NA CASSLTQPVGELFF TGTGCCAGCAGTTTAACGCAGCCCGTCGGGGAGCTGTTTTTT
TRBJ2-2 TRBV20-1 few NA CSARDRLTGELFF TGCAGTGCTAGAGATCGACTAACCGGGGAGCTGTTTTTT
TRBJ2-1 TRBV15 few TRBD1 CATSRGDRVNNEQFF TGTGCCACCAGCAGAGGAGACAGGGTTAACAATGAGCAGTTCTTC